This TCR beta chain was retrieved from a study of T cell responses to AZD1222 COVID-19 vaccine listed by TCRdb under 2021. Regarding the research as a whole: A total of 230 to 250 trial participants underwent TCR sequencing, of whom 207 received two doses of AZD1222 and 26 received two doses of the MenACWY control vaccine. Enrollment into the trials was organized by age into subgroups of 18-55, 56-69 and 70-plus years, and those subgroups contained roughly 140, 27 and 60 TCR-sequenced participants, respectively.

Study-wide findings and limitations: The vaccine-associated CD4 TCRs covered the entire spike protein, and the dominant responses fell in regions 160-218 and 743-854. Participants were mostly white British, with more females than males. The authors suggested clonal diversity may have been underestimated. After two AZD1222 doses, both the breadth and the depth of spike-specific TCRs were significantly higher than at day 0 and than in MenACWY recipients. The 56-69-year group was small, and its depth increase did not reach significance, likely because of low power. Reportedly, close to half of the unique spike-specific TCRs recognized epitopes lying outside the regions that are mutated in the B.1.351 and B.1.1.7 variants. Conclusions about previously exposed vaccinees were limited because only a handful of AZD1222 recipients were SARS-CoV-2 seropositive at baseline. Because no day 14 peak-response samples were available, the repertoires could be characterized only after the peak T cell response.

Details on this clone: Its antigen remains unidentified. No base qualities exist here, and no much larger clone lies one base off it.

According to the study, the label for this sample's time point signals: about 28 days (+/-7) after the second vaccine dose. Because spike-specific TCR depth and breadth did not differ between the two schedules, AZD1222 recipients who got a second dose at roughly 4 weeks were pooled with those who got a second dose at roughly 12 weeks. Vaccinee samples were obtained from the UK trials COV001 and COV002, which included a single-blind randomized controlled phase 2/3 trial of AZD1222 (ChAdOx1 nCoV-19) in healthy adults. Trial participant PBMC samples were collected at day 0 and day 28 after the second dose for TCRbeta chain sequencing. The CDR3 regions of human TCRbeta chains were analyzed by immunosequencing. As for the original processing: Repertoire TCRs were matched against a reference library of SARS-CoV-2-specific TCRs generated with the MIRA antigen-specificity platform. Breadth was defined as the fraction of unique TCRs that were SARS-CoV-2-associated. Depth was defined as the fraction of total T cells that were SARS-CoV-2-associated. Using the MIRA data, each spike-specific TCR was assigned both to the spike region to which the TCR was reactive and to a CD4 or CD8 class. Log10-transformed breadth and depth values were compared by one-way ANOVA with Sidak's multiple comparisons tests. TCRdb's version of the immuneACCESS table is confined to in-frame rearrangements and falls short of the full clone set. An unresolved V gene accounts for under half of the shortfall where checked; the remainder is of unknown origin. V and J calls plus clone size are reproduced from that table; the DNA served to infer D and trimming. For this sample there are fewer than 150,000 clones; roughly 87% appear just once. Together, the top ten hold approximately 8.8% of the sample.

The CDR3 measures 15 amino acids from cysteine to phenylalanine. The entry retains the CDR3 DNA only, 45 bases that are in frame from base 1. V is pared back by 6 bases and J by 5 bases, with 19 bases lying between the germline termini. Based on the germline V gene, the CDR1 and CDR2 sequences are MNHEY and SVGAGI. The chain is encoded by TRBV6-5 joined to TRBJ1-1; TRBD1 could be the D gene, as 6 bases match. The material was peripheral blood, obtained 28 days after the second AZD1222 dose. The sequence came from an adult who received the AZD1222 COVID-19 vaccine. The CDR3 reads CASSRSGALSTEAFF. The sequence in DNA is TGTGCCAGCAGCCGTTCAGGGGCATTGAGTACTGAAGCTTTCTTT.